This T cell receptor (beta chain) was retrieved from a study of blood T cell repertoires in COVID-19. On the study more broadly: The study drew acute and convalescent COVID-19 samples from the United States, Italy and Spain. T cells, B-cell-depleted T cells, or PBMCs provided the cDNA or gDNA that served as material.

CDR3 length: 17 residues. Looked up from germline, CDR1 is SEHNR and CDR2 is FQNEAQ (reference sequence). Germline trimming cut 5 bases from V and 1 base from J; bases unmatched to any gene: 9. In the study's own analysis: Reference gene primer amplification in the assay estimated nucleated cell counts. TCRdb's copy holds only in-frame clones and misses some; the assay was immunoSEQ multiplex PCR. Clonal size and the V and J genes are those of that table, whereas D and trimming came from the DNA. The sample records 200,000 to 250,000 clones, around 80% being singletons. The sequence came from a man aged 45-65 years with active or convalescent COVID-19. Sequencing was carried out using peripheral blood. The chain carries TRBV7-9 and TRBJ2-1; TRBD1 agrees at 9 bases. The CDR3 reads CASSHRDREVSYNEQFF. In DNA, the CDR3 is TGTGCCAGCAGCCACCGGGACAGGGAAGTGTCCTACAATGAGCAGTTCTTC.